This T cell receptor (beta chain) came from a study of blood T cell repertoires in COVID-19. Assay used: immunoSEQ multiplex PCR; TCRdb lists only in-frame clones, some missing. This table has 40,000 to 55,000 clones, around 94% appearing once. The CDR3 extends over 13 amino acids. V was clipped by 4 bases and J by 8 bases; unmatched bases: 2. The chain employs TRBV12-3 or TRBV12-4 and TRBJ2-1, with 10 bases fitting TRBD2. The specimen was peripheral blood. The source is a man between 50 and 59 years old with COVID-19, enrolled during active disease. The CDR3 spells CASSSGTSDEQFF. The DNA of the CDR3 is TGTGCCAGCAGTTCCGGGACTAGCGATGAGCAGTTCTTC.